This T cell receptor beta chain was captured by sequencing in a study of blood T cells in healthy people across ages. Germline V gene data show CDR1 as MNHEY and CDR2 as SMNVEV (reference sequence). There are 15 residues in the CDR3. V shed 5 bases, J shed 9 bases, and the junction held 11 bases outside the gene matches. This clonotype was observed a few times. Next came a second PCR, run for about 7 to 12 cycles, which used a sample-barcoded 5' primer along with a J-beta primer mix. TCRdb called the 5' RACE reads again in MiXCR, with one record for every CDR3 protein. The data contain approximately 780,000 distinct CDR3 sequences, 20% to 30% of them singletons. This sample was also put to use in a study of T cells of mothers and their children. That paper adds: Donors were a few healthy Caucasian mothers and their six children. There were over 10 million TCR beta CDR3 reads from each mother and a few million from each child.

This chain connects TRBV27 to TRBJ1-2; 11 positions match TRBD1. The TCR was taken from a boy aged 10-17 years in good health. The sample was blood. CDR3 sequence reads: CASSPWDRGTLSYTF. The CDR3 DNA reads TGTGCCAGCAGTCCCTGGGACAGGGGGACCCTTAGCTACACCTTC.